This TCR beta chain stems from a study of PD-1 blockade in classical Hodgkin lymphoma. The CDR3 totals 15 residues. From germline, CDR1 is SGHRS and CDR2 YFSETQ. V trimming: 0 bases; J trimming: 2 bases; junction bases outside the gene matches: 5. All patients relapsed after autologous stem cell transplantation, and brentuximab vedotin exposure varied. Findings and limits, study-wide: CD4+ but not CD8+ TCR diversity rose significantly by C4D1. Why repertoires differed is undefined; disease activity or prior therapy possibly contributed. At baseline, newly diagnosed patients reportedly showed less TCR diversity than healthy donors.

To note about this clone: The target antigen is unknown. Other DNA sequences in the same sample also yield this CDR3.

Assay used: immunoSEQ multiplex PCR; TCRdb lists only in-frame clones, some missing. This table holds 10,000 to 15,000 clones, around 80% found once. This receptor was obtained from a human donor with classical Hodgkin lymphoma. J is TRBJ2-7 and V is TRBV5-1; 7 bases align to TRBD1. This specimen consisted of peripheral blood mononuclear cells (PBMCs), obtained at baseline. CDR3 in DNA: TGCGCCAGCAGCTTGGTAGGTCAGGGGGCCTACGAGCAGTACTTC. This codes for CASSLVGQGAYEQYF.